This T cell receptor (beta chain) was identified in a study of blood T cell repertoires in COVID-19 (dated by TCRdb to 2018 to 2021). Concerning the study at large: Samples covering the acute and convalescent phases of COVID-19 were provided by collaborators in the United States, Italy and Spain. Subjects who had been exposed to COVID-19, were actively infected with it, or had recovered from it provided the deeply sampled blood TCRbeta repertoires that made up the dataset. The material from the prospective study consisted of cDNA or gDNA derived from T cells, B-cell-depleted T cells, or PBMCs. The repertoires were released in a freely available public database intended as a resource for research on the immune response to SARS-CoV-2. The samples were drawn from two sources: the first 160 participants of the ongoing ImmuneRACE study, and 1,200 or so subjects contributed by 6 global collaborators. Where available, HLA class I and class II types were taken from metadata supplied by the sample provider and were not determined by assay-based typing. Sample metadata almost always included a de-identified subject ID, COVID-19 status, age in years and sex. Broader findings and caveats from the paper: The amount of clinical and demographic metadata varied by source and participant and was provided uncurated.

The immunoSEQ Assay, a bias-controlled multiplex PCR, was used to amplify TCRbeta CDR3 regions from genomic DNA. The source study handled its data this way. The number of nucleated cells in each sample was estimated by amplification of reference gene primers within the assay. To quantify the absolute abundance of each unique TCRbeta CDR3 rearrangement, sequence reads were collapsed and filtered. For each sample, productive Simpson clonality was calculated by taking the square root of Simpson's diversity index across productive rearrangements. TCRdb mirrors the immuneACCESS table, restricted to in-frame sequences. Some clones are absent from its copies; in checked studies, under half trace to an unresolved V gene, and the reason for the others is unknown. V, J and clone size derive from that table, while D and trimming were established from the DNA sequence. This sample comprises 150,000 to 200,000 clones, 80% to 85% of them detected only once. Approximately 11% of the sample goes to the ten largest clones.

Each collaborating institution followed its own protocols to collect whole blood in K2EDTA tubes. For TCRbeta analysis, collaborators shipped samples as frozen whole blood, isolated PBMCs, or DNA extracted from either of those sample types. This clone was seen only once. Its antigen is currently not known. No quality values exist for individual bases; no much larger clone is one base distant. The CDR3 covers 15 residues, taking in both the cysteine and the phenylalanine. Kept here is only the CDR3 DNA, which spans 45 bases and is read in frame from base 1. The V end loses 2 bases and the J end loses 0 bases, and a stretch of 7 bases separates them. As encoded in the germline V gene, CDR1 is KGHSH while CDR2 is LQKENI.

Specimen: peripheral blood. The chain was built from TRBV18 and TRBJ1-4, with no reliable assignment of the D segment. The sequence derives from a man in his 70s with active or convalescent COVID-19. At the DNA level, the sequence is TGTGCCAGCTCACCAACGCTATCAACTAATGAAAAACTGTTTTTT. Its translation is CASSPTLSTNEKLFF.